The next 21 T cell receptor beta chains were all read from a single sample in a study of OX40 agonist ivuxolimab in advanced cancers. Clones were sequenced by immunoSEQ multiplex PCR, and TCRdb holds only the in-frame ones, with some missing. The table lists 36,000 or so clones, about 77% of them singletons. The sequences come from CD4+ or CD8+ T cells sorted from blood, collected in a trial of the OX40 agonist ivuxolimab. The source of these receptors is an adult with an advanced solid tumor such as melanoma, head and neck, liver or kidney cancer.

This rearrangement joins TRBV7-9 to TRBJ2-7; maybe TRBD1 (5 bases). V was clipped by 5 bases and J by 5 bases, with 19 bases between them. The CDR3 sequence is 15 residues long. Germline CDR1 reads SEHNR; CDR2 reads FQNEAQ (reference sequence). CDR3 region: CASSPPGHTNHEQYF. The CDR3 DNA reads TGTGCCAGCAGCCCTCCCGGACATACAAACCACGAGCAGTACTTC.

The gene calls are TRBV2 and TRBJ2-1, with 11 bases aligning to TRBD2. Germline CDR1 is SNHLY and CDR2 is FYNNEI. The CDR3 contains 16 residues. J lost 2 bases, V lost 8 bases, and 8 bases had no gene match. The CDR3 loop reads CASVTGLAEPYNEQFF. The DNA for the CDR3 is TGTGCCAGCGTAACGGGACTAGCGGAGCCCTACAATGAGCAGTTCTTC.

CDR3 sequence (DNA): TGTGCCAGCTCCTACCTTGGAACCCAGTACTTC. Translated, it gives CASSYLGTQYF. This sequence joins TRBV5-6 and TRBJ2-5; D gene ambiguous. The CDR3 loop spans 11 amino acids. Germline CDR1 and CDR2: SGHDT and YYEEEE. V gave up 7 bases and J gave up 8 bases, with 12 bases separating them.

This clone was counted once. The genes are TRBV6-1 and TRBJ2-5; no definite D call. In germline, CDR1 is MNHNS, CDR2 SASEGT. V gave up 1 base and J gave up 1 base, with 7 bases separating them. The CDR3 is 14 amino acids. CDR3 sequence: CASSEDWAQETQYF. The CDR3 coding sequence is TGTGCCAGCAGTGAAGATTGGGCCCAAGAGACCCAGTACTTC.

This rearrangement joins TRBV6-1 to TRBJ2-7; 8 bases match TRBD1. With V trimmed by 5 bases and J by 0 bases, 6 bases remained unmatched. CDR3 size: 15 residues. Germline V CDR1 and CDR2: MNHNS, SASEGT. The CDR3 DNA follows: TGTGCCAGCAGTTCTAGACAGGGGAGCTCCTACGAGCAGTACTTC. Translating gives CASSSRQGSSYEQYF.

Only a few counts were recorded for this clone. This rearrangement joins TRBV7-9 to TRBJ1-1; TRBD1 is a possible D gene (5 bases). Per the germline V gene, CDR1 is SEHNR and CDR2 is FQNEAQ (reference sequence). V lost 8 bases to trimming and J lost 4 bases, with 14 bases between them. The CDR3 is made up of 13 amino acids. The CDR3 reads CASSWGISTEAFF. CDR3 DNA sequence: TGTGCCAGCTCCTGGGGGATTAGCACTGAAGCTTTCTTT.

The chain joins TRBV4-3 to TRBJ1-1; possible D gene TRBD1, 6 bases. The CDR3 sequence is 15 residues long. Trimming removed 0 bases from V and 4 bases from J, with 12 bases in between. Germline V lookup: CDR1 LGHNA, CDR2 YSLEER. The CDR3 sequence is CASSQDRGRSTEAFF. Written as DNA, the CDR3 is TGCGCCAGCAGCCAAGACAGGGGAAGAAGCACTGAAGCTTTCTTT.

V is TRBV4-1 and J is TRBJ1-1, with unresolved D. The germline V gene encodes CDR1 MGHRA and CDR2 YSYEKL. The length of the CDR3 is 15 residues. The V and J ends lost 2 bases and 1 base respectively, with 11 bases between them. CDR3 sequence: CASSQSRAQNTEAFF. The CDR3 nucleotides read TGCGCCAGCAGCCAATCCCGGGCTCAGAACACTGAAGCTTTCTTT.

This clone was picked up one time. The V and J genes are TRBV4-2 and TRBJ2-1; 13 bases agree with TRBD2. The ends lost 0 bases at V and 7 bases at J; junction bases unmatched: 3. CDR3 length: 16 residues. CDR1 and CDR2 (germline): LGHNA, YNFKEQ. CDR3 in DNA: TGTGCCAGCAGCCAAGATCAGACTAGCGGGGGGAATGAGCAGTTCTTC. Translation: CASSQDQTSGGNEQFF.

In nucleotides, the CDR3 is TGTGCCAGCAGCTTAGCAGGACTAGCAGTCAACGAGCAGTACTTC. As protein: CASSLAGLAVNEQYF. This rearrangement joins TRBV11-1 to TRBJ2-7; TRBD2 matches at 8 bases. The CDR3 consists of 15 residues. In germline, CDR1 is SGHAT, CDR2 FQDESV (reference sequence). The V gene end was trimmed by 0 bases and the J gene end by 5 bases; junction bases not matched to a gene: 6.

The chain employs TRBV7-9 and TRBJ1-4; D gene unclear. Germline V gene lookup returns CDR1 SEHNR and CDR2 FQNEAQ (reference sequence). V lost 5 bases and J lost 5, with 6 bases in between. CDR3 length: 12 amino acids. The CDR3 DNA sequence: TGTGCCAGCAGCCCGGCGAATGAAAAACTGTTTTTT. It is translated as CASSPANEKLFF.

The chain recombines TRBV18 with TRBJ1-4, with 9 bases aligning to TRBD1. CDR3 length: 14 residues. In germline, CDR1 is KGHSH, CDR2 LQKENI. With V trimmed by 2 bases and J by 8 bases, 3 bases remained unmatched. The CDR3 nucleotides are TGTGCCAGCTCACCAAGGGGACAGGGCGAAAAACTGTTTTTT. Its protein is CASSPRGQGEKLFF.

The gene calls are TRBV28 and TRBJ1-1; 11 bases are shared with TRBD1. V shed 5 bases, J shed 0 bases, and the junction held 14 bases outside the gene matches. Germline loops: CDR1 MDHEN, CDR2 SYDVKM. The CDR3 runs to 19 residues. The CDR3 here is CASSTGQGATSFMNTEAFF. CDR3 bases: TGTGCCAGCAGTACCGGACAGGGGGCCACGTCCTTTATGAACACTGAAGCTTTCTTT.

This clone has just a few counts. The chain employs TRBV4-1 and TRBJ1-5; 9 bases match TRBD1. V lost 4 bases to trimming and J lost 8 bases; unmatched junction nucleotides: 6. CDR3 length equals 14 residues. CDR1 is MGHRA, CDR2 YSYEKL, per germline. The CDR3 region is CASSRPGTGKPQHF. The CDR3 region has the DNA TGCGCCAGCAGCCGTCCCGGGACAGGGAAGCCCCAGCATTTT.

This clone showed up just once. The V gene is TRBV27, the J gene TRBJ2-1; 10 bases line up with TRBD2. Germline V gives CDR1 MNHEY, CDR2 SMNVEV (reference sequence). This CDR3 spans 14 amino acids. Unmatched junction bases numbered 3, after V lost 6 bases and J lost 4 bases. The CDR3 is CASRAGGGYNEQFF. In DNA form, the CDR3 reads TGTGCCAGCAGAGCGGGAGGGGGGTACAATGAGCAGTTCTTC.

This chain connects TRBV6-1 to TRBJ1-1, with TRBD1 matching 8 bases. With 3 bases clipped from V and 5 bases from J, the junction kept 2 bases outside the gene matches. Germline V gene data show CDR1 as MNHNS and CDR2 as SASEGT. CDR3 length: 13 residues. This CDR3 is CASSDRGLTEAFF. CDR3 sequence (DNA): TGTGCCAGCAGTGACAGGGGGCTAACTGAAGCTTTCTTT.

This clone was seen only once. The CDR3, as DNA: TGTGCCAGCAGTCGTAGCGGGAGTTCCTACAATGAGCAGTTCTTC. Amino acid sequence: CASSRSGSSYNEQFF. The rearrangement joins TRBV6-6 to TRBJ2-1; 9 positions agree with TRBD2. The CDR3 runs 15 residues. In germline, CDR1 is MNHNY, CDR2 SVGAGI (reference sequence). Trimming at V came to 5 bases and at J to 1 base, leaving 3 bases not matched to a gene.

The CDR3 bases are TGTGCCAGGAAGACAGGGGAGAGTCCGGGGCCCCCCTCCATGAACACTGAAGCTTTCTTT. Residues: CARKTGESPGPPSMNTEAFF. The chain couples TRBV27 to TRBJ1-1; 8 nucleotides line up with TRBD1. From germline, CDR1 is MNHEY and CDR2 SMNVEV (reference sequence). The CDR3 is made up of 20 amino acids. V trimming: 9 bases; J trimming: 0 bases; junction bases outside the gene matches: 24.

This chain uses TRBV11-2 with TRBJ2-1; 10 bases match TRBD2. Germline CDR1 is SGHAT and CDR2 is FQNNGV. The CDR3 has 16 amino acids. V gave up 2 bases and J gave up 2 bases; unmatched junction bases: 3. CDR3 sequence (DNA): TGTGCCAGCAGCTTAAGGCTAGCGGGAGCCTACAATGAGCAGTTCTTC. Its translation is CASSLRLAGAYNEQFF.

This chain connects TRBV13 to TRBJ2-5; the match to TRBD1 covers 7 bases. The CDR3 has 17 residues. Germline trimming cut 0 bases from V and 1 base from J; bases unmatched to any gene: 8. Germline V CDR1 and CDR2: PRHDT, FYEKMQ (reference sequence). CDR3 in amino acids: CASSLGGTGAFQETQYF. The CDR3 region has the DNA TGTGCCAGCAGCTTAGGCGGAACAGGGGCATTCCAAGAGACCCAGTACTTC.

The rearrangement links TRBV4-3 to TRBJ2-7, with D perhaps matching TRBD2 (5 bases). This CDR3 has 15 amino acids. Germline V gene data show CDR1 as LGHNA and CDR2 as YSLEER. Trimming took off 0 bases at V and 2 bases at J, with 11 bases between the two ends. This CDR3 reads CASSQDLAGPYEQYF. In DNA, the CDR3 is TGCGCCAGCAGCCAAGATCTCGCGGGCCCCTACGAGCAGTACTTC.